The entry below describes one TCR beta chain. Its recognized antigen is unknown. Base quality data are lacking; no much larger clone is found one base away. The germline V gene (reference sequence) specifies LNHNV as CDR1 and YYDKDF as CDR2. Including the terminal cysteine and phenylalanine, the CDR3 comprises 16 residues. The retained sequence is limited to the CDR3, 48 bases, with the frame set at the first base. Ends trimmed: V by 5 bases, J by 3 bases; bases unmatched to a gene: 9. Each donor gave one peripheral blood draw, approximately 110 mL on average, collected into heparinised tubes. A BD FACSAria II and a panel including CD45RO, CCR7, CD25, CD127, CD95 and CD27 were used to sort naive, central memory, regulatory and stem cell-like memory CD4+ T cells. A purity above 95% was achieved for all sorted populations. Right away, PBMCs were isolated by Lymphoprep density gradient centrifugation and were stained directly, with no culture step. So that batch effects would be minimized, each experiment stained and sorted samples in pairs, pairing one healthy donor with one patient.

The data belong to a study of beta chain features in type 1 diabetes listed by TCRdb under 2018. Turning to the overall study: No differences in mean age, gender distribution, total cell number or subset yield were found between patients and healthy donors. A total of 107,917,701 sorted cells were examined across all samples, and the number of cells per subset was strongly correlated with RNA yield. In the study, recently diagnosed type 1 diabetes patients and matched healthy donors were compared on the TCRB repertoires of their sorted circulating CD4+ T cell subsets. Regulatory and stem cell-like memory subsets were isolated from only 8 patients and about eight healthy donors, whereas naive and central memory subsets came from all 30 or so donors. Beyond this particular receptor, the publication reports: Naive, central memory and regulatory TCRB repertoires appeared more similar among patients than among healthy donors. Because the HLA sub-analyses included only small numbers of individuals, any influence of HLA type on TCRB rearrangement was left unresolved. A moderate but significant shortening of TCRB CDR3 length was observed in type 1 diabetes patients in all four CD4+ subsets. PCR might favor shorter templates, but patient and control samples were amplified and corrected together, so any skew would affect both groups equally. Sequencing cDNA rather than genomic DNA could over-represent highly expressing activated cells, although activation and CD3 levels did not differ between groups. At VDJ recombination sites, type 1 diabetes patients had fewer insertions and more deleted nucleotides, which implies abnormalities in thymic rearrangement.

The entire isolated RNA was reverse transcribed using the High Capacity cDNA Reverse Transcription Kit, and thus expressed TCRB transcripts were sequenced. Naive, central memory and regulatory T cell samples underwent deep immunoSEQ sequencing, averaging roughly 3.5 million total reads per sample. Sorted cells were lysed in RLT buffer and RNA was extracted with DNase-treated RNeasy Micro or Mini kits, depending on cell number. To prevent cross-contamination, every cell subset was processed on its own, while patient and healthy donor samples were processed together. The immunoSEQ multiplex PCR was used to amplify TCRB sequences from cDNA, yielding 87-bp fragments that span the CDR3 region. Sequencing of the amplicons was done on the Illumina HiSeq platform. The original pipeline was this. Synthetic template baselines were used to correct PCR bias computationally, reads within Hamming distance 2 were collapsed, and singletons that could not be merged were discarded. By aligning reads against IMGT, V, D and J genes, CDR3 length, and insertions or deletions at six rearrangement sites were assigned. Within each subset, clonotype counts were normalized to sorted cell number, and only after that were true diversity and Gini coefficients computed with the tcR R package. The overlap coefficient, calculated on TCRB nucleotide sequences, was used to measure repertoire sharing. As a proxy for the pre-selection repertoire, out-of-frame TCRB sequences from naive cells were analyzed. In TCRdb, the immuneACCESS table is reduced to in-frame sequences with V and J assigned. These tables do not hold every clone; where another copy was compared, an unresolved V gene accounts for under half, and the others remain unexplained. The V and J calls and the clone size are those of that table, but D and trimming were determined from the DNA. The table for this sample lists around 240,000 clones; around 10% of them were counted only once. The ten most abundant clones make up about 0.03% of the sample.

The receptor was isolated from a woman aged 18-30 years in good health. The V and J genes are TRBV15 and TRBJ1-2; 10 bases in the middle match TRBD1. The specimen sequenced was naive CD4+ T cells from blood. The intended sense of this specimen's cell subset or site label: true naive CD4+ T cells. The CDR3 is CATSLGQGMVHYGYTF. In nucleotide form, the sequence is TGTGCCACCAGCTTGGGACAGGGGATGGTACACTATGGCTACACCTTC.